This T cell receptor (beta chain) was captured in a study of T cells in Graves' hyperthyroidism and ophthalmopathy. The CDR3 is 15 amino acids. V lost 7 bases and J 0 bases, leaving 13 bases between the germline ends. The V gene's germline CDR1 is LNHDA and CDR2 SQIVND (reference sequence). What was amplified from RNA transcripts were TCR beta CDR3 regions. TCR CDR3 underwent first-round RT-PCR with the HTBI primer set. TCRdb itself ran the multiplex PCR reads through MiXCR, one entry per CDR3 protein. The data hold a few hundred thousand distinct CDR3 sequences, with 15% to 19% observed a single time. On this clonotype: What it recognizes is unknown.

Study findings and constraints: Stable hyperthyroidism was separated from ophthalmopathy by a model based on 13 V-J features.

This clonotype was sampled from a woman in her 30s with Graves' hyperthyroidism. V and J are TRBV19 and TRBJ1-5; D gene unclear. Sequenced material: blood. Written as DNA, the CDR3 is TGTGCCAGTATAAGCTACAGTTATAGCAATCAGCCCCAGCATTTT. It yields the protein CASISYSYSNQPQHF.